A single sample gave rise to the 7 T cell receptor beta chains below, sequenced in a study of OX40 agonist ivuxolimab in advanced cancers. Produced via immunoSEQ multiplex PCR; TCRdb's table is partial and in-frame only. The repertoire consists of 74,000 or so clones, with around nine tenths occurring once and the leading ten covering approximately 2%. This specimen was CD4+ or CD8+ T cells sorted from blood, taken in a trial of the OX40 agonist ivuxolimab. Receptor source: an adult with an advanced solid tumor such as melanoma, head and neck, liver or kidney cancer.

The count of this clone is one. The chain combines TRBV7-2 with TRBJ2-7; 8 nucleotides align to TRBD1. The CDR3 runs 14 residues. Trimming took 4 bases from V and 3 from J; bases not matched to a gene: 5. Germline assignment: CDR1 SGHTA and CDR2 FQGNSA. DNA for the CDR3: TGTGCCAGCAGCTCCCGGACAGGGAACTACGAGCAGTACTTC. Amino acids: CASSSRTGNYEQYF.

The chain employs TRBV4-1 and TRBJ1-2, with TRBD1 as a possible D gene (6 bases). Trimming pared 0 bases from V and 0 bases from J, leaving 11 bases between. Germline values: CDR1 MGHRA, CDR2 YSYEKL. CDR3 length: 16 amino acids. The CDR3 DNA reads as TGCGCCAGCAGCCAAGAAGTGGGGGCTGCTAACTATGGCTACACCTTC. Amino acids: CASSQEVGAANYGYTF.

The chain links TRBV5-1 to TRBJ2-7; TRBD1 matches at 8 bases. Germline V gene sequence: CDR1 SGHRS, CDR2 YFSETQ. There are 14 residues in the CDR3. Trimming removed 4 bases from V and 5 bases from J; junction bases left unmatched: 8. CDR3 coding DNA: TGCGCCAGCAGCCGAATGGACAGGGTCCACGAGCAGTACTTC. Translated, it gives CASSRMDRVHEQYF.

The V and J genes are TRBV6-5 and TRBJ1-3; D is unclear. V was pared by 6 bases and J by 0 bases, with 12 bases between. Germline V CDR1 and CDR2: MNHEY, SVGAGI. This CDR3 has 15 amino acids. CDR3 coding DNA: TGTGCCAGCAGGAAGGACCGTAGCTCTGGAAACACCATATATTTT. Translation gives CASRKDRSSGNTIYF.

V usage is TRBV5-1 and J usage is TRBJ2-7; tentative D call: TRBD1 (5 bases). Germline loops: CDR1 SGHRS, CDR2 YFSETQ. The CDR3 contains 13 residues. V dropped 6 bases and J dropped 2 bases, with 12 bases sitting between them. In DNA form, the CDR3 reads TGCGCCAGCACCAGGGTAGGGGCCTACGAGCAGTACTTC. Amino acid sequence: CASTRVGAYEQYF. The full variable domain, in which reference TRBV5-1 and TRBJ2-7 provide the parts outside the CDR3, is KAGVTQTPRYLIKTRGQQVTLSCSPISGHRSVSWYQQTPGQGLQFLFEYFSETQRNKGNFPGRFSGRQFSNSRSEMNVSTLELGDSALYLCASTRVGAYEQYFGPGTRLTVT.

The V and J genes are TRBV28 and TRBJ1-5; D is ambiguous. The CDR3 covers 15 residues. The germline V and J ends were trimmed by 6 bases and 0 bases, with 12 bases remaining between them. Germline V gene sequence: CDR1 MDHEN, CDR2 SYDVKM. Here the CDR3 DNA reads TGTGCCAGCAGCCCAGCGGGGTATAGCAATCAGCCCCAGCATTTT. It translates to CASSPAGYSNQPQHF.

The J gene is TRBJ2-3, the V gene TRBV7-3, with TRBD1 as a possible D gene (6 bases). V shed 3 bases and J shed 1 base, with 8 bases lying between them. From germline, CDR1 is SGHTA and CDR2 FQGTGA. The CDR3 is made up of 14 amino acids. Here the CDR3 DNA reads TGTGCCAGCAGCTTCGGACAGCGCACAGATACGCAGTATTTT. This translates into CASSFGQRTDTQYF.